This is a list of T cell receptor beta chains from one sample in a study of T-cell reconstitution after alpha-beta-depleted transplantation in children. One entry per CDR3 protein, called by TCRdb with MiXCR from the PCR reads. Of 450,000 to 600,000 distinct CDR3 sequences listed, about a sixth are singletons. The input for sequencing was PBMCs from the stem cell graft donor, taken from the stem cell graft. The receptors derive from a human donor who donated a stem cell graft to a child with acute lymphoblastic leukemia. The CDR3 runs from the conserved cysteine through the conserved F or W. Fields, in order: J gene, clone size, D gene, V gene, CDR3 protein, CDR3 DNA. The D gene is left open where the match is weak. Clone size is not always given. Where it is, it says once, few, many or a class for expanded clones.

J: TRBJ2-1
size: -
D: -
V: TRBV27
CDR3: CASNTGGQLPYNEQFF
DNA: TGTGCCAGCAATACAGGCGGACAGTTGCCGTACAATGAGCAGTTCTTC

J: TRBJ2-7
size: many
D: TRBD1
V: TRBV5-1
CDR3: CASSGGDRTYEQYF
DNA: TGCGCCAGCAGCGGAGGGGACAGGACCTACGAGCAGTACTTC

J: TRBJ1-5
size: -
D: -
V: TRBV2
CDR3: CASTAARQPQHF
DNA: TGTGCCAGCACCGCCGCAAGACAGCCCCAGCATTTT

J: TRBJ2-7
size: -
D: -
V: TRBV12-3/TRBV12-4
CDR3: CASSNRPLSGSYEQYF
DNA: TGTGCCAGCAGTAATAGGCCTCTCAGCGGCTCCTACGAGCAGTACTTC

J: TRBJ2-6
size: few
D: -
V: TRBV5-5
CDR3: CASSPQTGANVLTF
DNA: TGTGCCAGCAGCCCGCAAACTGGGGCCAACGTCCTGACTTTC

J: TRBJ2-7
size: -
D: -
V: TRBV5-1
CDR3: CANKTGFFYEQYF
DNA: TGCGCCAACAAAACAGGATTTTTCTACGAGCAGTACTTC

J: TRBJ1-5
size: -
D: -
V: TRBV7-9
CDR3: CASSLLREPQHF
DNA: TGTGCCAGCAGCCTTCTGAGAGAGCCCCAGCATTTT

J: TRBJ1-1
size: -
D: TRBD1
V: TRBV5-1
CDR3: CASSRRGVGTEAFF
DNA: TGCGCCAGCAGCCGCAGGGGGGTTGGAACTGAAGCTTTCTTT

J: TRBJ1-2
size: -
D: -
V: TRBV14
CDR3: CASSQEGTFGGYTF
DNA: TGTGCCAGCAGCCAAGAAGGTACGTTCGGCGGCTACACCTTC

J: TRBJ1-2
size: few
D: -
V: TRBV9
CDR3: CASSVLARGYTF
DNA: TGTGCCAGCAGCGTGTTAGCGCGGGGCTACACCTTC

J: TRBJ2-5
size: few
D: -
V: TRBV7-9
CDR3: CASSFRSGGSETQYF
DNA: TGTGCCAGCAGCTTTCGTAGTGGGGGGTCAGAGACCCAGTACTTC

J: TRBJ2-1
size: many
D: TRBD2
V: TRBV7-7
CDR3: CASSPRLAGNIYNEQFF
DNA: TGTGCCAGCAGCCCCAGACTAGCGGGAAATATCTACAATGAGCAGTTCTTC

J: TRBJ1-1
size: -
D: -
V: TRBV12-3/TRBV12-4
CDR3: CASSIGTGGRGTEAFF
DNA: TGTGCCAGCAGTATAGGAACAGGTGGAAGGGGCACTGAAGCTTTCTTT

J: TRBJ2-5
size: few
D: -
V: TRBV5-1
CDR3: CASSSGALLQETQYF
DNA: TGCGCCAGCAGCTCGGGAGCGCTTCTTCAAGAGACCCAGTACTTC

J: TRBJ2-7
size: -
D: -
V: TRBV15
CDR3: CATSSYRSEQYF
DNA: TGTGCCACCAGCAGTTACCGTAGCGAGCAGTACTTC

J: TRBJ2-7
size: -
D: -
V: TRBV12-3/TRBV12-4
CDR3: CASSLGDRTFF
DNA: TGTGCCAGCAGTTTAGGTGACAGGACCTTCTTC

J: TRBJ1-2
size: few
D: -
V: TRBV27
CDR3: CASSFGTNYGYTF
DNA: TGTGCCAGCAGTTTCGGAACTAACTATGGCTACACCTTC

J: TRBJ1-2
size: few
D: -
V: TRBV6-2/TRBV6-3
CDR3: CASSSQWEGGYGYTF
DNA: TGTGCCAGCAGTTCCCAGTGGGAAGGGGGCTATGGCTACACCTTC

J: TRBJ2-1
size: -
D: -
V: TRBV3-1
CDR3: CASSQQLVLDEQFF
DNA: TGTGCCAGCAGCCAACAACTAGTACTCGATGAGCAGTTCTTC

J: TRBJ2-2
size: few
D: -
V: TRBV29-1
CDR3: CSVVPLRGGPNTGELFF
DNA: TGCAGCGTTGTCCCCTTGAGGGGCGGCCCGAACACCGGGGAGCTGTTTTTT

J: TRBJ2-3
size: -
D: TRBD1
V: TRBV7-9
CDR3: CASSWTGGADTQYF
DNA: TGTGCCAGCAGCTGGACAGGGGGCGCAGATACGCAGTATTTT

J: TRBJ2-5
size: -
D: -
V: TRBV6-1
CDR3: CASSGTYLGETQYF
DNA: TGTGCCAGCAGTGGGACTTATTTGGGAGAGACCCAGTACTTC

J: TRBJ1-1
size: many
D: TRBD1
V: TRBV27
CDR3: CASSLKPGQGNTEAFF
DNA: TGTGCCAGCAGTTTAAAGCCGGGACAGGGGAACACTGAAGCTTTCTTT

J: TRBJ1-4
size: few
D: -
V: TRBV27
CDR3: CASSSEGGGKLFF
DNA: TGTGCCAGCAGTTCGGAAGGGGGTGGAAAACTGTTTTTT

J: TRBJ2-3
size: many
D: -
V: TRBV5-5
CDR3: CASSLVQGTDTQYF
DNA: TGTGCCAGCAGCTTGGTACAGGGTACAGATACGCAGTATTTT

J: TRBJ1-2
size: -
D: TRBD1
V: TRBV30
CDR3: CAWARDRGGRNYGYTF
DNA: TGTGCCTGGGCCCGGGACAGGGGAGGAAGGAACTATGGCTACACCTTC

J: TRBJ2-7
size: few
D: -
V: TRBV12-5
CDR3: CASGPDSYEQYF
DNA: TGTGCTAGTGGTCCCGACAGCTACGAGCAGTACTTC

J: TRBJ2-1
size: -
D: -
V: TRBV11-3
CDR3: CASSSLAPGNEQFF
DNA: TGTGCCAGCAGCTCCCTAGCCCCTGGGAATGAGCAGTTCTTC

J: TRBJ2-7
size: -
D: -
V: TRBV4-1
CDR3: CASSQEVAVPSYEQYF
DNA: TGCGCCAGCAGCCAAGAGGTGGCCGTACCCTCCTACGAGCAGTACTTC

J: TRBJ2-1
size: -
D: -
V: TRBV14
CDR3: CASSHIAAGYTNNEQFF
DNA: TGTGCCAGCAGCCATATTGCAGCGGGCTATACGAACAATGAGCAGTTCTTC

J: TRBJ1-5
size: few
D: -
V: TRBV19
CDR3: CASSFRDHNQPQHF
DNA: TGTGCCAGTAGTTTCCGGGACCACAATCAGCCCCAGCATTTT

J: TRBJ2-1
size: -
D: TRBD2
V: TRBV5-1
CDR3: CASSPRLAVRSYNEQFF
DNA: TGCGCCAGCAGCCCGCGACTAGCGGTGCGCTCCTACAATGAGCAGTTCTTC

J: TRBJ2-1
size: -
D: -
V: TRBV5-6
CDR3: CASRRAGVNEQFF
DNA: TGTGCCAGCAGAAGGGCAGGGGTAAATGAGCAGTTCTTC

J: TRBJ2-7
size: -
D: -
V: TRBV29-1
CDR3: CSVPGVGYEQYF
DNA: TGCAGCGTTCCCGGGGTGGGATACGAGCAGTACTTC

J: TRBJ2-5
size: -
D: -
V: TRBV27
CDR3: CASSLLGLSRETQYF
DNA: TGTGCCAGCAGTTTATTGGGCCTATCGAGAGAGACCCAGTACTTC

J: TRBJ2-7
size: -
D: -
V: TRBV4-1
CDR3: CASSQSLFYEQYF
DNA: TGCGCCAGCAGCCAAAGTTTGTTTTACGAGCAGTACTTC

J: TRBJ2-1
size: few
D: -
V: TRBV6-5
CDR3: CASSYRGTPYNEQFF
DNA: TGTGCCAGCAGTTATAGAGGGACACCCTACAATGAGCAGTTCTTC

J: TRBJ2-6
size: -
D: TRBD1
V: TRBV5-6
CDR3: CASSSGTGVSSGANVLTF
DNA: TGTGCCAGCAGCAGCGGGACAGGGGTGAGCTCTGGGGCCAACGTCCTGACTTTC

J: TRBJ2-7
size: -
D: -
V: TRBV3-1
CDR3: CASSRGRPPSSYEQYF
DNA: TGTGCCAGCAGCCGGGGGCGGCCCCCCTCATCCTACGAGCAGTACTTC

J: TRBJ2-4
size: -
D: -
V: TRBV6-1
CDR3: CASSVLNIQYF
DNA: TGTGCCAGCAGCGTCTTAAACATTCAGTACTTC

J: TRBJ2-4
size: -
D: -
V: TRBV13
CDR3: CASSDLGMAKNIQYF
DNA: TGTGCCAGCAGCGACTTGGGAATGGCCAAAAACATTCAGTACTTC